The rows below give T cell receptor beta chains drawn from one sample of a study of OX40 agonist ivuxolimab in advanced cancers. Clones were read by immunoSEQ multiplex PCR, and TCRdb kept only the in-frame ones, dropping some. Here the sample spans approximately 50,000 clones, approximately 91% being singletons. The sequences come from CD4+ or CD8+ T cells sorted from blood, collected in a trial of the OX40 agonist ivuxolimab. The receptors were sampled from an adult with an advanced solid tumor such as melanoma, head and neck, liver or kidney cancer. CDR3s leave out the opening cysteine and the closing phenylalanine or tryptophan. Each record gives: V gene, clone size, J gene, CDR3 protein. Some rows mark clone size as missing; the rest say once, few, many or name a class of expanded clone.

V gene: TRBV18; clone size: -; J gene: TRBJ2-6; CDR3 protein: ASSPGTGANVLT
V gene: TRBV7-8; clone size: -; J gene: TRBJ2-3; CDR3 protein: ASSSRRLASDTQY
V gene: TRBV5-6; clone size: once; J gene: TRBJ1-1; CDR3 protein: ASSSPGRSFKNTEAF
V gene: TRBV7-9; clone size: -; J gene: TRBJ2-1; CDR3 protein: ASSQLAAYNEQF
V gene: TRBV2; clone size: -; J gene: TRBJ1-1; CDR3 protein: ASNPGYGEAF
V gene: TRBV28; clone size: -; J gene: TRBJ2-1; CDR3 protein: ASREAGEWGEQF
V gene: TRBV28; clone size: -; J gene: TRBJ2-1; CDR3 protein: ASSHGGGNNEQF
V gene: TRBV7-9; clone size: -; J gene: TRBJ2-7; CDR3 protein: ASSLLRAGPSGEQY
V gene: TRBV5-1; clone size: -; J gene: TRBJ2-5; CDR3 protein: ASSLVPGQQETQY
V gene: TRBV7-9; clone size: -; J gene: TRBJ1-4; CDR3 protein: ASSFDWGKLF
V gene: TRBV7-9; clone size: -; J gene: TRBJ1-1; CDR3 protein: ASSLAREATEAF
V gene: TRBV5-1; clone size: few; J gene: TRBJ1-1; CDR3 protein: ASKSNLRGTTEAF
V gene: TRBV27; clone size: -; J gene: TRBJ1-4; CDR3 protein: ASSTYDRGPHLNEKLF
V gene: TRBV21-1; clone size: -; J gene: TRBJ2-5; CDR3 protein: ASGGTDRKETQY
V gene: TRBV4-3; clone size: -; J gene: TRBJ1-2; CDR3 protein: ASSPGLRDYGYT
V gene: TRBV25-1; clone size: -; J gene: TRBJ1-2; CDR3 protein: ASSEGGQGANYGYT
V gene: TRBV7-2; clone size: -; J gene: TRBJ2-3; CDR3 protein: ASSLVGSGDTQY
V gene: TRBV10-3; clone size: -; J gene: TRBJ2-7; CDR3 protein: AISDRQGSDEQY
V gene: TRBV6-5; clone size: -; J gene: TRBJ1-5; CDR3 protein: ASSPSGGQPQH
V gene: TRBV11-1; clone size: -; J gene: TRBJ2-5; CDR3 protein: ASSSRDRKRLETQY
V gene: TRBV27; clone size: -; J gene: TRBJ2-1; CDR3 protein: ASSITSPTEF
V gene: TRBV28; clone size: -; J gene: TRBJ2-3; CDR3 protein: ASSLGTGGTDTQY
V gene: TRBV19; clone size: -; J gene: TRBJ1-2; CDR3 protein: ASSIHSGDIGYGYT
V gene: TRBV7-2; clone size: -; J gene: TRBJ2-2; CDR3 protein: ASSSSTQGSGELF
V gene: TRBV7-3; clone size: -; J gene: TRBJ2-7; CDR3 protein: ASSLSHPYEQY
V gene: TRBV5-1; clone size: -; J gene: TRBJ2-2; CDR3 protein: ASSFVAGEGGELF
V gene: TRBV5-1; clone size: -; J gene: TRBJ2-1; CDR3 protein: ASSRDSGSYNEQF
V gene: TRBV6-5; clone size: few; J gene: TRBJ1-5; CDR3 protein: ASSRRQGGNQPQH
V gene: TRBV7-7; clone size: -; J gene: TRBJ2-3; CDR3 protein: ASSLGTSTDTQY
V gene: TRBV19; clone size: -; J gene: TRBJ2-4; CDR3 protein: ASSILAAPVAKNIQY
V gene: TRBV6-6; clone size: -; J gene: TRBJ2-7; CDR3 protein: ASSSPPGRGAYEQY
V gene: TRBV28; clone size: -; J gene: TRBJ2-2; CDR3 protein: ASSLNTGELF
V gene: TRBV14; clone size: -; J gene: TRBJ2-4; CDR3 protein: ASSLGVLAKNIQY